The sequence of this T cell receptor beta chain was determined in a study of blood T cell repertoires in COVID-19. Trimming took 3 bases from V and 1 from J, leaving 12 bases between them. The CDR3 runs 15 residues. Germline V gives CDR1 SEHNR, CDR2 FQNEAQ (reference sequence). Assay: immunoSEQ multiplex PCR; the TCRdb copy retains only in-frame clones and omits some. This sample yields some 350,000 clones, of which more than 85% are seen a single time; 2.5% to 3% belongs to the top ten. Residents of about two dozen US areas, aged roughly 18 to 89 years, made up the participants. The sequenced material came from PBMCs or T cells enriched from blood (not recorded which). The chain uses TRBV7-9 and TRBJ1-1; D is perhaps TRBD1 (5 bases). The sequence was collected from a woman in her 30s who had recovered from COVID-19. CDR3 region: CASSLIAGSNTEAFF. CDR3 nucleotides: TGTGCCAGCAGCTTGATAGCAGGGTCGAACACTGAAGCTTTCTTT.